The 11 T cell receptor beta chains below all came from one sample that was sequenced in a study of blood T cell repertoires in COVID-19. Produced via immunoSEQ multiplex PCR; TCRdb's table is partial and in-frame only. The table lists around 94,000 clones, about 80% of them singletons. Sequenced sample: peripheral blood. The source of these receptors is a human donor in a cohort sampled during active COVID-19.

V gene TRBV3-1 (or the pseudogene TRBV3-2) combines with J gene TRBJ2-3; D may be TRBD1 (5 bases). With 5 bases removed from V and 10 bases from J, the gap between germline ends came to 13 bases. Germline V lookup: CDR1 LGHDT, CDR2 YNNKEL (reference sequence). The CDR3 consists of 12 residues. CDR3 sequence (DNA): TGTGCCAGCAGCTACAGGTTGGATGCGCAGTATTTT. Encoded protein: CASSYRLDAQYF.

The J gene is TRBJ2-1, the V gene TRBV7-2, with D unclear. Germline V gives CDR1 SGHTA, CDR2 FQGNSA. CDR3 size: 12 residues. Trimming pared 5 bases from V and 2 bases from J, leaving 4 bases between. CDR3 loop: CASSPAYNEQFF. The CDR3 DNA reads TGTGCCAGCAGCCCGGCCTACAATGAGCAGTTCTTC.

This clone was counted between two and nine times. The chain combines TRBV6-2 or TRBV6-3 with TRBJ1-5; D not resolved. The V gene lost 0 bases and the J gene lost 3 bases, with 12 bases spanning the gap. Germline V gene data show CDR1 as MNHEY and CDR2 as SVGEGT. The CDR3 sequence is 16 residues long. The CDR3 DNA follows: TGTGCCAGCAGTTACTCCGGGAGAGGGCTCAATCAGCCCCAGCATTTT. Protein product: CASSYSGRGLNQPQHF.

This clone was recorded a few times. J is TRBJ1-2 and V is TRBV7-9; weak D call: TRBD1 (5 bases). The V end was cut by 3 bases, the J end by 3 bases, with 8 bases between. Per the germline V gene, CDR1 is SEHNR and CDR2 is FQNEAQ (reference sequence). The CDR3 extends over 13 amino acids. The CDR3 region has the DNA TGTGCCAGCAGCTTCGGCAGGGACTATGGCTACACCTTC. This sequence encodes CASSFGRDYGYTF.

The chain is built from TRBV2 and TRBJ1-1; D ambiguous. V was pared by 6 bases and J by 7 bases, with 9 bases between. Germline V CDR1 and CDR2: SNHLY, FYNNEI. The CDR3 totals 11 residues. The CDR3 coding sequence is TGTGCCAGCAGCGGTCGGGATGAAGCTTTCTTT. This encodes CASSGRDEAFF. The full variable domain, rest sourced from reference TRBV2 and TRBJ1-1, is EPEVTQTPSHQVTQMGQEVILRCVPISNHLYFYWYRQILGQKVEFLVSFYNNEISEKSEIFDDQFSVERPDGSNFTLKIRSTKLEDSAMYFCASSGRDEAFFGQGTRLTVV.

The V call is TRBV7-2, the J call TRBJ2-1; unclear D gene. V dropped 6 bases and J dropped 7 bases, with 13 bases sitting between them. The length of the CDR3 is 13 residues. Per the germline V gene, CDR1 is SGHTA and CDR2 is FQGNSA. The CDR3 DNA reads TGTGCCAGCAGTCCCCTCTTGAGGAATGAGCAGTTCTTC. It is translated as CASSPLLRNEQFF.

The rearrangement links TRBV7-9 to TRBJ2-1, with 9 bases fitting TRBD1. CDR3 length: 15 residues. The germline gives CDR1 SEHNR, CDR2 FQNEAQ (reference sequence). V gave up 4 bases and J gave up 4 bases; unmatched junction bases: 5. The chain's CDR3 is CASSSGDRAYNEQFF. The CDR3 DNA sequence: TGTGCCAGCAGCTCCGGGGACAGGGCTTACAATGAGCAGTTCTTC. The full variable domain, in which reference TRBV7-9 and TRBJ2-1 provide the parts outside the CDR3, is DTGVSQNPRHKITKRGQNVTFRCDPISEHNRLYWYRQTLGQGPEFLTYFQNEAQLEKSRLLSDRFSAERPKGSFSTLEIQRTEQGDSAMYLCASSSGDRAYNEQFFGPGTRLTVL.

The V and J genes are TRBV18 and TRBJ2-1, with TRBD2 matching 9 bases. The CDR3 is 14 amino acids. V shed 6 bases, J shed 9 bases, and the junction held 9 bases outside the gene matches. Germline-derived CDR1 and CDR2 are KGHSH and LQKENI. This CDR3 reads CASSPEGSGSEQFF. In nucleotides, the CDR3 is TGTGCCAGCTCTCCAGAAGGTAGCGGGAGTGAGCAGTTCTTC.

J is TRBJ2-1 and V is TRBV29-1, with D possibly TRBD2 on 5 matching bases. Trimming stripped 7 bases from V and 6 bases from J, with 22 bases between. Per germline, CDR1 SQVTM and CDR2 ANQGSEA. The CDR3 loop spans 15 amino acids. CDR3 region: CSDQAGYLLGNEQFF. CDR3 sequence (DNA): TGCAGCGACCAGGCGGGCTACCTCCTCGGCAATGAGCAGTTCTTC.

The chain is built from TRBV28 and TRBJ2-1; 12 bases fit TRBD2. The CDR3 is 14 amino acids. Trimming cost V 8 bases and J 6 bases; bases outside gene matches: 5. Germline CDR1 and CDR2: MDHEN and SYDVKM. This CDR3 reads CASGSSGGANEQFF. The CDR3 DNA sequence: TGTGCCAGCGGATCTAGCGGGGGGGCCAATGAGCAGTTCTTC.

The chain links TRBV2 to TRBJ2-3; 11 bases align to TRBD2. V gave up 7 bases and J gave up 4 bases; unmatched junction bases: 7. Germline V CDR1 and CDR2: SNHLY, FYNNEI. The CDR3 is 15 residues long. The CDR3 bases are TGTGCCAGCATGGTCACTAGCGGGGGATCAGATACGCAGTATTTT. It specifies CASMVTSGGSDTQYF.